A single sample is the source of the 16 T cell receptor beta chains below, sequenced in a study of long-term antiretroviral therapy in people with HIV. Samples were assayed with immunoSEQ v3.0 at survey level. Data came from immunoSEQ multiplex PCR; TCRdb stores just in-frame clones and leaves some out. The sample carries nearly 50,000 clones, around 84% recorded once. Sequencing used unsorted PBMCs, obtained 0.8 years after starting antiretroviral therapy. These receptors originate from a woman aged 18-29 years with HIV.

V usage is TRBV28 and J usage is TRBJ2-3; no clear D. CDR3 size: 13 residues. Germline V gene data show CDR1 as MDHEN and CDR2 as SYDVKM. V was clipped by 2 bases and J by 4 bases, with 7 bases between them. The CDR3: CASSLTFADTQYF. In nucleotides, the CDR3 is TGTGCCAGCAGTTTAACGTTTGCAGATACGCAGTATTTT.

The chain uses TRBV6-5 and TRBJ2-1; 10 positions agree with TRBD2. This CDR3 has 16 amino acids. The germline gives CDR1 MNHEY, CDR2 SVGAGI. The trim removed 4 bases at V and 3 bases at J, leaving 6 bases unmatched. CDR3: CASSSYGTSDYNEQFF. The DNA of the CDR3 is TGTGCCAGCAGTTCATATGGGACTAGCGACTACAATGAGCAGTTCTTC.

The gene calls are TRBV7-9 and TRBJ2-3; 8 bases line up with TRBD2. The junction had 8 bases not matched to a gene; V was cut back by 5 bases and J by 1 base. This CDR3 region has 16 residues. CDR1 and CDR2 from the germline V gene are SEHNR and FQNEAQ (reference sequence). The chain's CDR3 is CASSPAGGEGTDTQYF. CDR3 nucleotides: TGTGCCAGCAGCCCGGCGGGGGGCGAGGGCACAGATACGCAGTATTTT.

The J gene is TRBJ1-4, the V gene TRBV11-3; possible D gene TRBD1, 6 bases. CDR3 length: 17 residues. Trimming took 3 bases from V and 2 from J, leaving 16 bases between them. CDR1 and CDR2 (germline): SGHNT, YENEEA. The CDR3 is CASSFSPGARTNEKLFF. The CDR3 coding sequence is TGTGCCAGCAGCTTTAGTCCGGGGGCGCGGACTAATGAAAAACTGTTTTTT.

This rearrangement joins TRBV9 to TRBJ2-7; 11 nucleotides align to TRBD2. With V trimmed by 0 bases and J by 5 bases, 7 bases remained unmatched. There are 16 residues in the CDR3. Germline CDR1 reads SGDLS; CDR2 reads YYNGEE. The CDR3 nucleotides read TGTGCCAGCAGCGTAGGAATTAGCGGGAGGGTCCACGAGCAGTACTTC. Residues: CASSVGISGRVHEQYF.

This chain joins TRBV10-3 and TRBJ2-5; 8 nucleotides agree with TRBD2. CDR1 ENHRY and CDR2 SYGVKD come from the germline V gene. V was pared by 3 bases and J by 1 base, with 7 bases of the junction left unmatched. This CDR3 is 16 amino acids long. The CDR3 spells CAISESLAGPQETQYF. CDR3 DNA: TGTGCCATCAGTGAAAGTCTAGCGGGCCCCCAAGAGACCCAGTACTTC.

The rearrangement joins TRBV7-2 to TRBJ1-1, with D possibly TRBD1 on 6 matching bases. The germline CDR1 and CDR2 sequences are SGHTA and FQGNSA. V was trimmed by 5 bases and J by 4 bases, leaving 11 bases between them. CDR3 length: 13 residues. The DNA of the CDR3 is TGTGCCAGCAGCAGGGGGGGTAGCACTGAAGCTTTCTTT. Translation: CASSRGGSTEAFF.

Here the CDR3 reads CASSLTALNYGYTF. CDR3 coding DNA: TGTGCCAGCAGCTTGACGGCACTTAACTATGGCTACACCTTC. This chain links TRBV5-5 with TRBJ1-2; D is ambiguous. V was pared by 1 base and J by 1 base, with 8 bases between. The CDR3 has 14 amino acids. CDR1 and CDR2 from the germline V gene are SGHKS and YYEKEE (reference sequence).

The V gene is TRBV11-3, the J gene TRBJ2-7, with D hard to call. The length of the CDR3 is 15 residues. The germline gives CDR1 SGHNT, CDR2 YENEEA. The V end lost 3 bases, the J end lost 3 bases, and 15 bases lay between the germline ends. In nucleotides, the CDR3 is TGTGCCAGCAGCTTCGGACCCAAAGGCATCTACGAGCAGTACTTC. It is translated as CASSFGPKGIYEQYF.

The V call is TRBV18, the J call TRBJ2-3, with D possibly TRBD2 on 5 matching bases. This CDR3 has 17 amino acids. Germline CDR1 and CDR2: KGHSH and LQKENI. With 6 bases removed from V and 6 bases from J, the gap between germline ends came to 25 bases. CDR3 region: CASSLGIRTHIGDTQYF. CDR3 bases: TGTGCCAGCTCCCTCGGGATCCGGACCCATATTGGGGATACGCAGTATTTT.

The gene calls are TRBV5-1 and TRBJ2-3; 8 nucleotides agree with TRBD1. The ends lost 0 bases at V and 0 bases at J; junction bases unmatched: 3. The CDR3 spans 16 residues. CDR1 SGHRS and CDR2 YFSETQ come from the germline V gene. Here the CDR3 reads CASSLATGGSTDTQYF. In DNA form, the CDR3 reads TGCGCCAGCAGCTTGGCCACAGGGGGAAGCACAGATACGCAGTATTTT.

The chain has TRBV28 and TRBJ2-3; the D gene is possibly TRBD2 (6 bases). V was clipped by 8 bases and J by 0 bases, with 12 bases between them. This CDR3 has 14 amino acids. The germline V gene encodes CDR1 MDHEN and CDR2 SYDVKM. CDR3 amino acids: CASDGTPSTDTQYF. Here the CDR3 DNA reads TGTGCCAGCGACGGGACTCCTAGCACAGATACGCAGTATTTT. The full variable domain, its missing parts supplied by reference TRBV28 and TRBJ2-3, is DVKVTQSSRYLVKRTGEKVFLECVQDMDHENMFWYRQDPGLGLRLIYFSYDVKMKEKGDIPEGYSVSREKKERFSLILESASTNQTSMYLCASDGTPSTDTQYFGPGTRLTVL.

This clone was recorded only once. The chain recombines TRBV7-9 with TRBJ1-1; 8 bases match TRBD1. J lost 1 base, V lost 0 bases, and 7 bases had no gene match. The CDR3 has 17 residues. Germline V gives CDR1 SEHNR, CDR2 FQNEAQ (reference sequence). This CDR3 reads CASSLAGQGWGNTEAFF. Here the CDR3 DNA reads TGTGCCAGCAGCTTAGCCGGACAGGGATGGGGGAACACTGAAGCTTTCTTT.

The V call is TRBV28, the J call TRBJ2-1; D is perhaps TRBD1 (5 bases). With 6 bases removed from V and 5 bases from J, the gap between germline ends came to 17 bases. The CDR3 is 15 amino acids. Germline CDR1 is MDHEN and CDR2 is SYDVKM. The CDR3 region has the DNA TGTGCCAGCAGCCGGACACCTCGGGTTAACAATGAGCAGTTCTTC. Residues: CASSRTPRVNNEQFF.

The rearrangement uses TRBV7-6 and TRBJ2-7; D perhaps matches TRBD2 (6 bases). V lost 1 base, J lost 3 bases, and 13 bases lay in between. The CDR3 is 15 amino acids. The germline V gene encodes CDR1 SGHVS and CDR2 FNYEAQ. CDR3 DNA sequence: TGTGCCAGCAGCTTAGAGGGTAGCGGTCTCTACGAGCAGTACTTC. It codes for CASSLEGSGLYEQYF.

This clone was recorded once. The chain recombines TRBV4-3 with TRBJ2-1; maybe TRBD2 (5 bases). The CDR3 consists of 15 residues. CDR1 and CDR2 from the germline V gene are LGHNA and YSLEER. V gave up 1 base and J gave up 9 bases, with 16 bases separating them. This CDR3 reads CASSQGIPEGAEQFF. CDR3 sequence (DNA): TGCGCCAGCAGCCAAGGTATCCCCGAGGGCGCTGAGCAGTTCTTC.